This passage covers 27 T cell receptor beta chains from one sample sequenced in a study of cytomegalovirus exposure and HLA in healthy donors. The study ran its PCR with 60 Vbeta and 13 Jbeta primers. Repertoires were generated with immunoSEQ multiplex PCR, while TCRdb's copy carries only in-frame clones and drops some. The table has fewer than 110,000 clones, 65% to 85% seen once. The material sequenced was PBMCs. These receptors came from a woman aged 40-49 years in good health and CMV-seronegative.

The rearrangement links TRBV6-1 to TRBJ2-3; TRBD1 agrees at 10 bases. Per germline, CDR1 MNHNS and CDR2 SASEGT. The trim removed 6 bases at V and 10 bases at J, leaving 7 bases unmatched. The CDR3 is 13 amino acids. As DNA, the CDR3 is TGTGCCAGCAGGGAGACAGGGGGCTCATCGCAGTATTTT. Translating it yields CASRETGGSSQYF.

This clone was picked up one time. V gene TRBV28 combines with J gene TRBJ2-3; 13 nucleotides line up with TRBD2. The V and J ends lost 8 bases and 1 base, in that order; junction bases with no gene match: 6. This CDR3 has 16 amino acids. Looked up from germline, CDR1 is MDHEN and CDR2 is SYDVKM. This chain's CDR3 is CASYRGLAGGTDTQYF. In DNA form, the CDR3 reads TGTGCCAGCTATAGAGGACTAGCGGGAGGCACAGATACGCAGTATTTT.

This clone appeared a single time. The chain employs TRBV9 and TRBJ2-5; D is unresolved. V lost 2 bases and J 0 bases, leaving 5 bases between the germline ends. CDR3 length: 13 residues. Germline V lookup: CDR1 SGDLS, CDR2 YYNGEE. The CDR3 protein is CASSVSYQETQYF. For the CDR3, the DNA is TGTGCCAGCAGCGTGTCGTACCAAGAGACCCAGTACTTC.

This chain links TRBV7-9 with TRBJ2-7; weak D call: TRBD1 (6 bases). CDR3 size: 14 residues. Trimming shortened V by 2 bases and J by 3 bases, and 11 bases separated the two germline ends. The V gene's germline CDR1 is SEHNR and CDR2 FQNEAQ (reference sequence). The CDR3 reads CASSLQGGDYEQYF. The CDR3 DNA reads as TGTGCCAGCAGCTTACAAGGGGGTGACTACGAGCAGTACTTC. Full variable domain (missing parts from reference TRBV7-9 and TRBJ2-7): DTGVSQNPRHKITKRGQNVTFRCDPISEHNRLYWYRQTLGQGPEFLTYFQNEAQLEKSRLLSDRFSAERPKGSFSTLEIQRTEQGDSAMYLCASSLQGGDYEQYFGPGTRLTVT.

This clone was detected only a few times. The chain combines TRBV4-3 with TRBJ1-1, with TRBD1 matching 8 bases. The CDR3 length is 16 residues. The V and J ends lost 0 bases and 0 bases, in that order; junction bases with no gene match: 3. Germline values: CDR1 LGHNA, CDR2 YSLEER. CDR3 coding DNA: TGCGCCAGCAGCCAAGACGGACAGGGAATGAACACTGAAGCTTTCTTT. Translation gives CASSQDGQGMNTEAFF.

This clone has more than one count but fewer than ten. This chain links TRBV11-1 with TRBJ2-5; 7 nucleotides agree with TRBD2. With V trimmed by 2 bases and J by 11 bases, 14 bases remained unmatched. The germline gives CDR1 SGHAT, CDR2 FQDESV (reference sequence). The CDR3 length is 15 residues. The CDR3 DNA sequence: TGTGCCAGCAGCTTATCTGGACTAGTGTTCGGGGAGCAGTACTTC. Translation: CASSLSGLVFGEQYF.

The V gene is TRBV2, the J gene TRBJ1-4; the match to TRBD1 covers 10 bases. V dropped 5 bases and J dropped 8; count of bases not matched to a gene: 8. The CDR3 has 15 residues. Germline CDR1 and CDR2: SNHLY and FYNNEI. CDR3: CASSPRTGGGEKLFF. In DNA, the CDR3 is TGTGCCAGCAGTCCTCGGACAGGGGGTGGCGAAAAACTGTTTTTT.

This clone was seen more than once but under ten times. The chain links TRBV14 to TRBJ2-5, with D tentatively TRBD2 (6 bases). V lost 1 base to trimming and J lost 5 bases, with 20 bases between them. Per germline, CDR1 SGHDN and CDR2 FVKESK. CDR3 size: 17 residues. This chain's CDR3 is CASSQGAGTPWRETQYF. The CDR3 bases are TGTGCCAGCAGCCAAGGGGCGGGGACTCCCTGGAGGGAGACCCAGTACTTC.

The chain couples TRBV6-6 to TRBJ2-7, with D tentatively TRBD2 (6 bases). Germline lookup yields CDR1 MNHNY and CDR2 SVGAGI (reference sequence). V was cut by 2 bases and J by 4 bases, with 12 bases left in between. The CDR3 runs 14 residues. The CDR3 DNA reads TGTGCCAGCAGTTACGGCAGGGCGGGGTACGAGCAGTACTTC. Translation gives CASSYGRAGYEQYF.

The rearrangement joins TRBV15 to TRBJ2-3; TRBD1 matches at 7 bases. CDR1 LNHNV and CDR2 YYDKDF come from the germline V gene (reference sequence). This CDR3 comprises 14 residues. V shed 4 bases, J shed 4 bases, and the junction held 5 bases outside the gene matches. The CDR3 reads CATSTDRFSDTQYF. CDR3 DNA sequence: TGTGCCACCAGCACGGACAGGTTTTCAGATACGCAGTATTTT.

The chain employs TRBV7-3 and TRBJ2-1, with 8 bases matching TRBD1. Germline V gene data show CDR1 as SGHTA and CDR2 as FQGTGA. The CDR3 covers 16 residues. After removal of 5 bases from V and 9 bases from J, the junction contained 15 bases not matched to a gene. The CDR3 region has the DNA TGTGCCAGCAGCCAACTTCCGGGACAGGCACCCTCTGAGCAGTTCTTC. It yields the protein CASSQLPGQAPSEQFF.

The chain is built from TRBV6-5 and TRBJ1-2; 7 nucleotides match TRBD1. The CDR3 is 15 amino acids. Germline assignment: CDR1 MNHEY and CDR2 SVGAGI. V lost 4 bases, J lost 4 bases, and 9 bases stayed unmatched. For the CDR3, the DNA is TGTGCCAGCAGTTTATCCGGGACAGACCCCTATGGCTACACCTTC. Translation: CASSLSGTDPYGYTF.

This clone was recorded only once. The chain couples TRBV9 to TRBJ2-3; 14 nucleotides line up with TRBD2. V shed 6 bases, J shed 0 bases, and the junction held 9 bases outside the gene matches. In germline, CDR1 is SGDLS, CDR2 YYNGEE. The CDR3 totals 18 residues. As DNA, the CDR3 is TGTGCCAGCACTCCAGGGACTAGCGGGAGTACTAGCACAGATACGCAGTATTTT. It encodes CASTPGTSGSTSTDTQYF.

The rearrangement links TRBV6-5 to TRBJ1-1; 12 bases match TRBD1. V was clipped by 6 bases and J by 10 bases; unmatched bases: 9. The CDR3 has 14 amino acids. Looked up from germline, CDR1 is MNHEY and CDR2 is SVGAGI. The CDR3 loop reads CASRTGDRGRRAFF. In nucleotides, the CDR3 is TGTGCCAGCAGAACTGGGGACAGGGGGCGCCGAGCTTTCTTT.

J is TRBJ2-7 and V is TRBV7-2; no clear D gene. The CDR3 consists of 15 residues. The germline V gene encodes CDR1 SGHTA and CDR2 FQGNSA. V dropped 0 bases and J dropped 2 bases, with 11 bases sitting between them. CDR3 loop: CASSLAFDTTYEQYF. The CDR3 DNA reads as TGTGCCAGCAGCTTAGCATTTGACACGACCTACGAGCAGTACTTC.

CDR3 loop: CASSYLGPSGTQETQYF. The CDR3 DNA sequence: TGTGCCAGCAGCTATTTGGGGCCTAGCGGGACACAAGAGACCCAGTACTTC. V is TRBV11-2 and J is TRBJ2-5; 9 nucleotides match TRBD2. The CDR3 spans 17 residues. Trimming removed 4 bases from V and 2 bases from J; junction bases left unmatched: 11. Per the germline V gene, CDR1 is SGHAT and CDR2 is FQNNGV.

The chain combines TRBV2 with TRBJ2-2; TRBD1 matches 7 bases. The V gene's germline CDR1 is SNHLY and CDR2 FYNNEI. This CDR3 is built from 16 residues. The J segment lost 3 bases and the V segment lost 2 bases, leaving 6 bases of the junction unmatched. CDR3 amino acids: CASSETRQGDTGELFF. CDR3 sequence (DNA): TGTGCCAGCAGTGAAACGAGACAGGGTGACACCGGGGAGCTGTTTTTT.

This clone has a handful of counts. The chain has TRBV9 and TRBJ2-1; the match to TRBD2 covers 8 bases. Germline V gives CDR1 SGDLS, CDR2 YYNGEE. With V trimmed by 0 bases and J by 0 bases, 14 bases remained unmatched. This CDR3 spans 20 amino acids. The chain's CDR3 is CASSVEGRWPAGDSYNEQFF. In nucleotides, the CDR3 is TGTGCCAGCAGCGTAGAAGGAAGGTGGCCAGCGGGGGACTCCTACAATGAGCAGTTCTTC.

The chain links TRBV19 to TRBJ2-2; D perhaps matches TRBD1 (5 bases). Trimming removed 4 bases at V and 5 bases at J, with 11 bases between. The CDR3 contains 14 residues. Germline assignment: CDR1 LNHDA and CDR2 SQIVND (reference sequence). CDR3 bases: TGTGCCAGTAGTACCGGGCAGGGTACCGGGGAGCTGTTTTTT. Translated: CASSTGQGTGELFF.

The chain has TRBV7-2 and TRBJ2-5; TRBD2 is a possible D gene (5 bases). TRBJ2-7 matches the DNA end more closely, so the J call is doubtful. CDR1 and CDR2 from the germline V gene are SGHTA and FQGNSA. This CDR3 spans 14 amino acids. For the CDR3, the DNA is TGTGCCAGCAGCTTACAGACTACTAGTAACGAGCAGTACTTC. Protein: CASSLQTTSNEQYF.

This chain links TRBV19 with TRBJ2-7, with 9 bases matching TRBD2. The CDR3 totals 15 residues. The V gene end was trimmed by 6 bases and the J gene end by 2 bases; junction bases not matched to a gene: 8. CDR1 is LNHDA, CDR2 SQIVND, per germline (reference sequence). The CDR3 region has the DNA TGTGCCAGTAGCCGCCTAGCGGGGTTAACCTACGAGCAGTACTTC. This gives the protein CASSRLAGLTYEQYF.

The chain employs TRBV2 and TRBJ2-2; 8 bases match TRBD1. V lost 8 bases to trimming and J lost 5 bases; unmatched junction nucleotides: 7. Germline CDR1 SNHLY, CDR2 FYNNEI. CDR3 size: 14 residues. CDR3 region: CASLTGAQTGELFF. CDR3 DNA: TGTGCCAGCCTGACAGGGGCTCAGACCGGGGAGCTGTTTTTT. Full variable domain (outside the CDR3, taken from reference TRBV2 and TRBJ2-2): EPEVTQTPSHQVTQMGQEVILRCVPISNHLYFYWYRQILGQKVEFLVSFYNNEISEKSEIFDDQFSVERPDGSNFTLKIRSTKLEDSAMYFCASLTGAQTGELFFGEGSRLTVL.

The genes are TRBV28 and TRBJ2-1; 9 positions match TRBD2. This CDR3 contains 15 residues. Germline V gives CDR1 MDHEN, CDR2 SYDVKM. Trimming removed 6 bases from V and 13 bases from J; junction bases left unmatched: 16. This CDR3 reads CASRARLADKLRQFF. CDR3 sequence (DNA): TGTGCCAGCAGGGCCCGACTAGCGGACAAACTTAGACAGTTCTTC. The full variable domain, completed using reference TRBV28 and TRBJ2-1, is DVKVTQSSRYLVKRTGEKVFLECVQDMDHENMFWYRQDPGLGLRLIYFSYDVKMKEKGDIPEGYSVSREKKERFSLILESASTNQTSMYLCASRARLADKLRQFFGPGTRLTVL.

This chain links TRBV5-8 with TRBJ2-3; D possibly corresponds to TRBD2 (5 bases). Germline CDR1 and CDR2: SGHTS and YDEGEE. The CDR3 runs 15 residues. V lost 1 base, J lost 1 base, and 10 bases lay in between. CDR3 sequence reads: CASSLSGFRTDTQYF. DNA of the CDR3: TGTGCCAGCAGCTTGTCGGGGTTTCGCACAGATACGCAGTATTTT.

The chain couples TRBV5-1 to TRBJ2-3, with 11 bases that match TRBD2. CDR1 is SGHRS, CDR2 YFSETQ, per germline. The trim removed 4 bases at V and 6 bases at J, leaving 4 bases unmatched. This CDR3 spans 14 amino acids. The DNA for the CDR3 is TGCGCCAGCAGCCTCGGGACTAGCGGTGATACGCAGTATTTT. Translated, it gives CASSLGTSGDTQYF.

CDR3 residues: CASSPWDRQFMNTEAFF. The CDR3 nucleotides read TGCGCCAGCAGCCCTTGGGACAGGCAGTTCATGAACACTGAAGCTTTCTTT. The chain has TRBV5-1 and TRBJ1-1; 8 positions match TRBD1. The CDR3 totals 17 residues. Germline lookup yields CDR1 SGHRS and CDR2 YFSETQ. The V gene end was trimmed by 4 bases and the J gene end by 0 bases; junction bases not matched to a gene: 11.

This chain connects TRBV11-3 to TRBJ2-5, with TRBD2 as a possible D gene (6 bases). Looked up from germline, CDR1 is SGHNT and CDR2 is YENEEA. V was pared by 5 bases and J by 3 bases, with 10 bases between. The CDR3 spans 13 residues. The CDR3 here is CASSAWREETQYF. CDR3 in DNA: TGTGCCAGCAGCGCGTGGAGGGAAGAGACCCAGTACTTC.